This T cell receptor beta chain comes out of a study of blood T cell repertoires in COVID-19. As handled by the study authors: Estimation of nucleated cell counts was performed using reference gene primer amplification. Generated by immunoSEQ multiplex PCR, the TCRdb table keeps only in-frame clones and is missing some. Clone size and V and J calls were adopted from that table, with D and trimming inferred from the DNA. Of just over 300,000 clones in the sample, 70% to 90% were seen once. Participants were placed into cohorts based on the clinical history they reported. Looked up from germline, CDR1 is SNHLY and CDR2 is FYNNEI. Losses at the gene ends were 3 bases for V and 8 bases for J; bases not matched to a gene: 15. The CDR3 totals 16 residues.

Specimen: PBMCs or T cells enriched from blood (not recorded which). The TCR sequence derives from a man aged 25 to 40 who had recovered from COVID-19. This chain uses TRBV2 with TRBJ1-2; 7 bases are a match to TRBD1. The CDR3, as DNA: TGTGCCAGCAGTGAGGAAGGAGGGTCGACAGGGAAGGGCTACACCTTC. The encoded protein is CASSEEGGSTGKGYTF.